The 20 T cell receptor beta chains in this list originate from one sample, sequenced in a study of blood T cell repertoires in COVID-19. Libraries were prepared by immunoSEQ multiplex PCR; TCRdb keeps only in-frame clonotypes and omits some of them. The repertoire has 95,000 or so clones, 81% of them found once; the top ten carry 4% to 6%. Input material: peripheral blood. The receptors come from a man aged 80 or over with COVID-19, enrolled during active disease.

The rearrangement joins TRBV7-2 to TRBJ1-2, with a possible D match to TRBD1 (6 bases). This CDR3 is 14 amino acids long. In germline, CDR1 is SGHTA, CDR2 FQGNSA. V shed 5 bases and J shed 2 bases, with 12 bases lying between them. The CDR3 sequence is CASSQGGSNYGYTF. As DNA, the CDR3 is TGTGCCAGCAGCCAAGGGGGTTCAAACTATGGCTACACCTTC.

V is TRBV23-1 and J is TRBJ2-3; 8 bases line up with TRBD1. TRBV23-1 is noted as an ORF with a role that remains uncertain. The V and J ends lost 1 base and 2 bases, in that order; junction bases with no gene match: 23. The CDR3 contains 22 residues. The DNA for the CDR3 is TGCGCCAGCAGTCAATATGGGAAAGACGGGGCAGGGGGCGTAAGGGACACAGATACGCAGTATTTT. Translated: CASSQYGKDGAGGVRDTDTQYF.

V usage is TRBV5-1 and J usage is TRBJ1-3; tentative D call: TRBD1 (6 bases). Between the trimmed V and J ends, which lost 8 bases and 0 bases, there was a span of 18 bases. This CDR3 region has 16 residues. Germline values: CDR1 SGHRS, CDR2 YFSETQ. The CDR3 DNA is TGCGCCAGTGAACCGGGACACCAAACCTCTGGAAACACCATATATTTT. Translation: CASEPGHQTSGNTIYF.

This clone has at least ten counts. The chain uses TRBV29-1 and TRBJ1-1; D is unresolved. The CDR3 is 11 amino acids. The ends were cut back, 4 bases at V and 4 bases at J, with 7 bases in the middle. Germline V CDR1 and CDR2: SQVTM, ANQGSEA. As DNA, the CDR3 is TGCAGCGTTGCTATAACCACTGAAGCTTTCTTT. The encoded protein is CSVAITTEAFF.

This clone came up once. The chain uses TRBV11-2 and TRBJ2-3, with 8 bases lining up with TRBD1. This CDR3 comprises 16 residues. J lost 3 bases, V lost 0 bases, and 5 bases had no gene match. Per the germline V gene, CDR1 is SGHAT and CDR2 is FQNNGV. CDR3: CASSLDVHRGTDTQYF. CDR3 coding DNA: TGTGCCAGCAGCTTAGACGTTCACAGGGGGACAGATACGCAGTATTTT.

The chain has TRBV4-1 and TRBJ2-1, with 9 bases matching TRBD1. The J segment lost 4 bases and the V segment lost 4 bases, leaving 5 bases of the junction unmatched. Germline CDR1 MGHRA, CDR2 YSYEKL. The CDR3 length is 15 residues. CDR3 sequence: CASSLTQGAYNEQFF. CDR3 DNA sequence: TGCGCCAGCAGCCTGACACAGGGGGCGTACAATGAGCAGTTCTTC.

The chain has TRBV10-3 and TRBJ1-4; D is possibly TRBD1 (5 bases). The CDR3 is 14 residues long. The V end lost 5 bases, the J end lost 8 bases, and 15 bases lay between the germline ends. Germline CDR1 and CDR2: ENHRY and SYGVKD. CDR3 in amino acids: CAISRSGGGEKLFF. CDR3 in DNA: TGTGCCATCAGTCGGTCTGGGGGAGGGGAAAAACTGTTTTTT.

J is TRBJ2-3 and V is TRBV10-3; D is ambiguous. Germline V gene sequence: CDR1 ENHRY, CDR2 SYGVKD. The CDR3 sequence is 14 residues long. Trimming pared 6 bases from V and 0 bases from J, leaving 10 bases between. The CDR3, as DNA: TGTGCCATCAGACAGAGCTCTAGCACAGATACGCAGTATTTT. Protein: CAIRQSSSTDTQYF.

The chain combines TRBV6-5 with TRBJ1-2; TRBD1 aligns across 7 bases. This CDR3 has 15 residues. CDR1 is MNHEY and CDR2 is SVGAGI in the germline V gene. The V gene end was trimmed by 6 bases and the J gene end by 7 bases; junction bases not matched to a gene: 14. In DNA, the CDR3 is TGTGCCAGCAGAGCCCACAGGGGTGGGGGTGGTGGCTACACCTTC. Residues: CASRAHRGGGGGYTF.

This chain links TRBV5-1 with TRBJ2-5, with 7 bases fitting TRBD1. V lost 0 bases, J lost 1 base, and 3 bases stayed unmatched. Germline CDR1 SGHRS, CDR2 YFSETQ. The CDR3 has 15 amino acids. The CDR3 protein is CASSLEGQRQETQYF. CDR3 sequence (DNA): TGCGCCAGCAGCTTGGAGGGACAGCGCCAAGAGACCCAGTACTTC.

This clone appeared once. The rearrangement uses TRBV19 and TRBJ1-6; tentatively, D is TRBD1 (5 bases). V gave up 7 bases and J gave up 8 bases, with 18 bases separating them. The CDR3 extends over 15 amino acids. In germline, CDR1 is LNHDA, CDR2 SQIVND (reference sequence). CDR3: CASTKGYSSYSPLHF. CDR3 bases: TGTGCCAGTACAAAGGGGTACAGTTCGTATTCACCCCTCCACTTT.

The V call is TRBV5-4, the J call TRBJ1-1, with a weak D call TRBD1 (6 bases). V was clipped by 5 bases and J by 6 bases, with 14 bases between them. This CDR3 is built from 13 residues. Germline V gene data show CDR1 as SGHNT and CDR2 as YYREEE (reference sequence). The CDR3 sequence is CASSRSRGAEAFF. The CDR3 nucleotides are TGTGCCAGCAGTAGAAGCAGGGGCGCTGAAGCTTTCTTT.

The chain employs TRBV18 and TRBJ1-2; weak D call: TRBD1 (5 bases). CDR1 is KGHSH, CDR2 LQKENI, per germline. V was trimmed by 1 base and J by 4 bases, leaving 28 bases between them. This CDR3 region has 20 residues. The CDR3 here is CASSPRGSSPASDRSYGYTF. CDR3 nucleotides: TGTGCCAGCTCACCACGGGGTAGTTCCCCCGCTTCCGACAGATCCTATGGCTACACCTTC. The full variable domain, with the rest looked up from reference TRBV18 and TRBJ1-2, is NAGVMQNPRHLVRRRGQEARLRCSPMKGHSHVYWYRQLPEEGLKFMVYLQKENIIDESGMPKERFSAEFPKEGPSILRIQQVVRGDSAAYFCASSPRGSSPASDRSYGYTFGSGTRLTVV.

This chain connects TRBV30 to TRBJ1-5, with 7 bases matching TRBD1. V dropped 5 bases and J dropped 6; count of bases not matched to a gene: 7. Germline-derived CDR1 and CDR2 are GTSNPN and SVGIG (reference sequence). The CDR3 totals 13 residues. CDR3 sequence reads: CAWGGQPTQPQHF. DNA for the CDR3: TGTGCCTGGGGGGGACAGCCGACTCAGCCCCAGCATTTT.

This clone was counted a single time. The V gene is TRBV19, the J gene TRBJ1-4; unclear D gene. Per germline, CDR1 LNHDA and CDR2 SQIVND (reference sequence). The CDR3 runs to 16 residues. The germline V and J ends were trimmed by 4 bases and 0 bases, with 12 bases remaining between them. The CDR3 nucleotides are TGTGCCAGTAGTAGAAACCCGGGAGCAACTAATGAAAAACTGTTTTTT. Translation gives CASSRNPGATNEKLFF.

J is TRBJ2-1 and V is TRBV29-1; 7 bases agree with TRBD2. The germline V gene encodes CDR1 SQVTM and CDR2 ANQGSEA. V shed 6 bases, J shed 4 bases, and the junction held 15 bases outside the gene matches. The CDR3 contains 16 residues. The CDR3 DNA sequence: TGCAGCGTCAGAAAGGGGCTAGCGGATTTATACAATGAGCAGTTCTTC. It is translated as CSVRKGLADLYNEQFF.

The V and J genes are TRBV7-9 and TRBJ2-1; 8 nucleotides line up with TRBD2. Germline CDR1 and CDR2: SEHNR and FQNEAQ (reference sequence). V lost 10 bases, J lost 4 bases, and 3 bases stayed unmatched. The CDR3 is made up of 12 amino acids. The CDR3 DNA follows: TGTGCCACAACTAGCGGTTACAATGAGCAGTTCTTC. Translating gives CATTSGYNEQFF.

The J gene is TRBJ1-6, the V gene TRBV5-8; 9 bases are shared with TRBD1. The CDR3 is made up of 15 amino acids. The germline CDR1 and CDR2 sequences are SGHTS and YDEGEE. Trimming removed 0 bases from V and 10 bases from J; junction bases left unmatched: 5. The CDR3 protein is CASSLEGTGRSPLHF. The CDR3 DNA is TGTGCCAGCAGCTTGGAAGGGACAGGGAGATCACCCCTCCACTTT.

The chain joins TRBV4-3 to TRBJ1-2; no firm D call. CDR1 is LGHNA and CDR2 is YSLEER in the germline V gene. This CDR3 has 13 amino acids. V was cut by 1 base and J by 7 bases, with 10 bases left in between. CDR3 region: CASSQVRGGGYTF. Written as DNA, the CDR3 is TGCGCCAGCAGCCAAGTCCGGGGAGGTGGCTACACCTTC.

The J gene is TRBJ2-7, the V gene TRBV2; 11 nucleotides align to TRBD1. CDR1 is SNHLY and CDR2 is FYNNEI in the germline V gene. With V trimmed by 6 bases and J by 4 bases, 5 bases remained unmatched. The CDR3 is made up of 14 amino acids. The CDR3: CASSTGTGGYEQYF. CDR3 sequence (DNA): TGTGCCAGCAGCACCGGGACAGGGGGGTACGAGCAGTACTTC.